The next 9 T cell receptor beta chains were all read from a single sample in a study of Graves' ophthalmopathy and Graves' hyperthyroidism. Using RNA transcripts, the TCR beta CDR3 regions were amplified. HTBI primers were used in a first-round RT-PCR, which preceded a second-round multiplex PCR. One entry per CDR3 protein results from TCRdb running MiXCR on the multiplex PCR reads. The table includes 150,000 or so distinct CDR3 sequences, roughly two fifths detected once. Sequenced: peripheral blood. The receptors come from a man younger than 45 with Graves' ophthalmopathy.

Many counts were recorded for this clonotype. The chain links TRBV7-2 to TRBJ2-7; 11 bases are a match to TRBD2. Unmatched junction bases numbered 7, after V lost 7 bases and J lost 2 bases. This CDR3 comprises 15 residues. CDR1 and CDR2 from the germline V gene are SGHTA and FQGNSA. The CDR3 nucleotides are TGTGCCAGCACCATAGCGGGAGGGTCCCCCTACGAGCAGTACTTC. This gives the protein CASTIAGGSPYEQYF.

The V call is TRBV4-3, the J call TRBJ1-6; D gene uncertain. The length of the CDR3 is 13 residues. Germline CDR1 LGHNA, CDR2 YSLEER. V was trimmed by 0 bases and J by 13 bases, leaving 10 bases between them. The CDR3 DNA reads TGCGCCAGCAGCCAAGACGCCTTTGGGCCCCTCCACTTT. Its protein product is CASSQDAFGPLHF.

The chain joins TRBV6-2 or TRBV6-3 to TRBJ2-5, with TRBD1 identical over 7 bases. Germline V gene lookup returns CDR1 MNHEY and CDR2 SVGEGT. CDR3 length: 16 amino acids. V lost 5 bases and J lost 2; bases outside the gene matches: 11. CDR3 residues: CASSDRDRNFQETQYF. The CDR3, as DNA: TGTGCCAGCAGTGACAGGGACAGAAATTTTCAAGAGACCCAGTACTTC.

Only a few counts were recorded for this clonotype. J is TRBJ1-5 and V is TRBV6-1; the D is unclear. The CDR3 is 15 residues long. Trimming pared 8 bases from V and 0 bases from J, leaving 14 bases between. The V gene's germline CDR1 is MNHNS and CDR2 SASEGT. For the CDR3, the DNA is TGTGCCAGCCAGGCCGACTTCTATAGCAATCAGCCCCAGCATTTT. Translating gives CASQADFYSNQPQHF.

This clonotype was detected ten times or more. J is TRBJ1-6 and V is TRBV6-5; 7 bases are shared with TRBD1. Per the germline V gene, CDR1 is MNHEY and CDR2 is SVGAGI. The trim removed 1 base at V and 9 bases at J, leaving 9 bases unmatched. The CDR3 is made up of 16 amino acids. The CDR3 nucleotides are TGTGCCAGCAGTTACTTTGTCGCAGGGGGGGGTTCACCCCTCCACTTT. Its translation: CASSYFVAGGGSPLHF.

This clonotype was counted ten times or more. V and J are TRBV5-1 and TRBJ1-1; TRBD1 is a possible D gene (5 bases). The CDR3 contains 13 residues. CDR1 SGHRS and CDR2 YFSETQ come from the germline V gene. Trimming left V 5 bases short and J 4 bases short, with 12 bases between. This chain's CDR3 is CASSSQGGTEAFF. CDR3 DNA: TGCGCCAGCAGTTCCCAGGGAGGCACTGAAGCTTTCTTT.

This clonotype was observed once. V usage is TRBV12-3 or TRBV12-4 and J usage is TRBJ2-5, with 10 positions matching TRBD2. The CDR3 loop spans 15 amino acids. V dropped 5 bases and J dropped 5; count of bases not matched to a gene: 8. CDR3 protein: CASSPLAGDVETQYF. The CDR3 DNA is TGTGCCAGCAGTCCCCTAGCGGGAGATGTCGAGACCCAGTACTTC.

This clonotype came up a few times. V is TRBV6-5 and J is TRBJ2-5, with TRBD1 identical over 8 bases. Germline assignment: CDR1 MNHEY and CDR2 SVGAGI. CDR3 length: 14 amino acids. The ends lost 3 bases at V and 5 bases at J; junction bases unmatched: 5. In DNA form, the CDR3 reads TGTGCCAGCAGTTATCGGACAGGGCAGGAGACCCAGTACTTC. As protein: CASSYRTGQETQYF.

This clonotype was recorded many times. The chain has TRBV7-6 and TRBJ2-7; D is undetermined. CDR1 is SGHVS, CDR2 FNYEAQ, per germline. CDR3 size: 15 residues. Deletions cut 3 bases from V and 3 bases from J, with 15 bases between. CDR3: CASSFGPGSSYEQYF. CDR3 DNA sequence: TGTGCCAGCAGCTTCGGTCCTGGTTCAAGCTACGAGCAGTACTTC.